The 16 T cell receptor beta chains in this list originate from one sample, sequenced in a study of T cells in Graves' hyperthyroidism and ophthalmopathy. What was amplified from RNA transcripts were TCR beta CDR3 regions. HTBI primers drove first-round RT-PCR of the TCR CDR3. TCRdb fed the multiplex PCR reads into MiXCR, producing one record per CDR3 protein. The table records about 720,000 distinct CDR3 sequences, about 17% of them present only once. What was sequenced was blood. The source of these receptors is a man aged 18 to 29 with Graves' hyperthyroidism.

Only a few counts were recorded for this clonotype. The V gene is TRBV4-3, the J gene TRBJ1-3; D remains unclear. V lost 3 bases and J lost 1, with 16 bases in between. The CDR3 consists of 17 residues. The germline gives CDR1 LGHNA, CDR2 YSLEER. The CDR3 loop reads CASSQFSGPPSGNTIYF. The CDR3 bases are TGCGCCAGCAGCCAGTTCTCCGGGCCTCCATCTGGAAACACCATATATTTT.

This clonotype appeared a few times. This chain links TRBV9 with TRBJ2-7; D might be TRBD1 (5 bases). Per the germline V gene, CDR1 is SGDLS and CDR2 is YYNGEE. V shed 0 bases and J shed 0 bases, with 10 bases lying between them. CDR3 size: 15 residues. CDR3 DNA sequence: TGTGCCAGCAGCGTAGGGGCAGGGTTCTCCTACGAGCAGTACTTC. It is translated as CASSVGAGFSYEQYF.

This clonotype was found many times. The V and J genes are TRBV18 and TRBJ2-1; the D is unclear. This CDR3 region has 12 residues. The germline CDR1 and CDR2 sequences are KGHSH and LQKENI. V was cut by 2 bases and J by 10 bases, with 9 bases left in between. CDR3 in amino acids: CASSPKVGEQFF. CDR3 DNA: TGTGCCAGCTCACCAAAAGTTGGCGAGCAGTTCTTC.

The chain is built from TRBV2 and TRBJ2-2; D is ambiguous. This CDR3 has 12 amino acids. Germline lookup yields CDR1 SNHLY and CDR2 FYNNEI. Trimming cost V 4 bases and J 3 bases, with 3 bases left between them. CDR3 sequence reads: CASSGYTGELFF. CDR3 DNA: TGTGCCAGCAGTGGCTACACCGGGGAGCTGTTTTTT.

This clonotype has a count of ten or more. CDR3 DNA: TGTGCCAGCAGTAAACCGGGACAGGGAGGTTACGAGCAGTACTTC. This codes for CASSKPGQGGYEQYF. The rearrangement uses TRBV6-2 or TRBV6-3 and TRBJ2-7; 9 nucleotides agree with TRBD1. The J segment lost 4 bases and the V segment lost 5 bases, leaving 9 bases of the junction unmatched. The CDR3 is 15 amino acids. In germline, CDR1 is MNHEY, CDR2 SVGEGT.

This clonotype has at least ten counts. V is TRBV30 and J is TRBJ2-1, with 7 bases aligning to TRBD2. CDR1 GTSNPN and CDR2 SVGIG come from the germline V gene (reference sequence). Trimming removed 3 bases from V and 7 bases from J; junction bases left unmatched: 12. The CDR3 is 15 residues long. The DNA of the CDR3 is TGTGCCTGGAGCCCCGGGGGAGGGCCCTGGAATGAGCAGTTCTTC. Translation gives CAWSPGGGPWNEQFF. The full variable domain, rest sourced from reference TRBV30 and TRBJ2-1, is SQTIHQWPATLVQPVGSPLSLECTVEGTSNPNLYWYRQAAGRGLQLLFYSVGIGQISSEVPQNLSASRPQDRQFILSSKKLLLSDSGFYLCAWSPGGGPWNEQFFGPGTRLTVL.

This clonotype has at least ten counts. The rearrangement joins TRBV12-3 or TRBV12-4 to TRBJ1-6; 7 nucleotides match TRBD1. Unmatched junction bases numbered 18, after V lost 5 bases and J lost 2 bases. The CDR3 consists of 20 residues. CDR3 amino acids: CASSIQGLGYLMPYNSPLHF. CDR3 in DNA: TGTGCCAGCAGTATACAGGGGCTCGGTTATTTGATGCCCTATAATTCACCCCTCCACTTT.

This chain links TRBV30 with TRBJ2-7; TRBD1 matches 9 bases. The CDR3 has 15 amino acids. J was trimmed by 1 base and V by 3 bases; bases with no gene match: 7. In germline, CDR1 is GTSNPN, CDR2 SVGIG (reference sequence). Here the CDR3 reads CAWSPKDRGSYEQYF. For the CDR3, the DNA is TGTGCCTGGAGCCCAAAAGACAGGGGGTCCTACGAGCAGTACTTC.

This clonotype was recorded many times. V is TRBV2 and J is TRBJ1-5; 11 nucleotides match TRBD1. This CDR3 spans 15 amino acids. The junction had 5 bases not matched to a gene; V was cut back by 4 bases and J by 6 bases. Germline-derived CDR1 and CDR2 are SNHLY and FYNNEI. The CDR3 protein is CASSGTGGPSQPQHF. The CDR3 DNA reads TGTGCCAGCAGTGGGACAGGGGGCCCATCTCAGCCCCAGCATTTT.

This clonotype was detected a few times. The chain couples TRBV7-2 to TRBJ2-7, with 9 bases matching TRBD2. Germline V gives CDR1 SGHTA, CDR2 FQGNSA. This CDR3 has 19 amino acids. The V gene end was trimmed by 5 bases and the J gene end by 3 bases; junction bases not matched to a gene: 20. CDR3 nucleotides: TGTGCCAGCAGCCCCTACTCCGGGACTAGCTCGGGAAGGATCTACGAGCAGTACTTC. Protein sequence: CASSPYSGTSSGRIYEQYF.

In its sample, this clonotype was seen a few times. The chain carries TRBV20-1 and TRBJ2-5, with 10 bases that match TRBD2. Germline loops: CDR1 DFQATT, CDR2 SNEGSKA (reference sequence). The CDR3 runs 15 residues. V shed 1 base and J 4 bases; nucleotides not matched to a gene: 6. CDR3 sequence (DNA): TGCAGTGCTAGAGTCAGCGGGAGGGCCAGAGAGACCCAGTACTTC. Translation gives CSARVSGRARETQYF.

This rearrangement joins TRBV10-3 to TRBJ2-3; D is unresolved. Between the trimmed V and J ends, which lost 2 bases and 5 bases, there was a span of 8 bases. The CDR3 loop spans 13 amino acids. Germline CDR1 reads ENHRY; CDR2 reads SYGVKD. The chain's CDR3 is CAISEAPRDTQYF. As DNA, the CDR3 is TGTGCCATCAGTGAGGCCCCCCGAGATACGCAGTATTTT.

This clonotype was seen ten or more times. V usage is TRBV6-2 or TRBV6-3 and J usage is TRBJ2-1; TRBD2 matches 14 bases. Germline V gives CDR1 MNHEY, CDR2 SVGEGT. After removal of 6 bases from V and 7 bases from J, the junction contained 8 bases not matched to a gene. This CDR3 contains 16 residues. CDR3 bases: TGTGCCAGCAGCCTCGGGACTAGCGGGAGATCGAATGAGCAGTTCTTC. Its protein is CASSLGTSGRSNEQFF.

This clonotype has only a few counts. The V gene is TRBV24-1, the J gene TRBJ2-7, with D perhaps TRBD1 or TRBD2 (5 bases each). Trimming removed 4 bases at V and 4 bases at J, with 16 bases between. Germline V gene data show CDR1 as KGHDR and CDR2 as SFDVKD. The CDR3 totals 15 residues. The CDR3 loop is CATSDAGTERYEQYF. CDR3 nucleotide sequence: TGTGCCACCAGTGACGCCGGGACCGAAAGATACGAGCAGTACTTC.

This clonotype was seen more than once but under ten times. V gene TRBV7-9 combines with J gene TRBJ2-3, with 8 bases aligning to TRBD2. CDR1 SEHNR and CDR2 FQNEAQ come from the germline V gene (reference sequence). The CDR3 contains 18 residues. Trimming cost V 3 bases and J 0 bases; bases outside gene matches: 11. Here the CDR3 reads CASSFYISGTRSTDTQYF. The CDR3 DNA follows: TGTGCCAGCAGCTTCTACATTAGCGGGACTCGTAGCACAGATACGCAGTATTTT.

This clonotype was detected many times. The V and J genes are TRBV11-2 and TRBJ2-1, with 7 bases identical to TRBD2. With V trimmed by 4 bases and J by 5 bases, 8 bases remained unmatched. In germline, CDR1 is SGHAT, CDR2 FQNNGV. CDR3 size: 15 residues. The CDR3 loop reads CASSSGLVSHNEQFF. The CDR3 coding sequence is TGTGCCAGCAGCTCCGGACTAGTAAGCCACAATGAGCAGTTCTTC.